Shown below are 14 T cell receptor beta chains from a single sample sequenced in a study of cytomegalovirus exposure and HLA in healthy donors. Assay used: immunoSEQ multiplex PCR; TCRdb lists only in-frame clones, some missing. The sample carries a few hundred thousand clones, roughly 88% recorded once. Sequencing was carried out using PBMCs. Source of these receptors: a woman aged 18-29 years in good health and CMV-seronegative.

This clone was picked up one time. This rearrangement joins TRBV4-3 to TRBJ2-7; 9 bases fit TRBD1. With 4 bases clipped from V and 3 bases from J, the junction kept 1 base outside the gene matches. This CDR3 spans 13 amino acids. The germline CDR1 and CDR2 sequences are LGHNA and YSLEER. The CDR3 here is CASSRDRDYEQYF. In DNA form, the CDR3 reads TGCGCCAGCAGCCGGGACAGGGACTACGAGCAGTACTTC.

This chain uses TRBV7-8 with TRBJ2-1; 11 nucleotides match TRBD2. Unmatched junction bases numbered 7, after V lost 1 base and J lost 8 bases. The CDR3 is made up of 16 amino acids. Per germline, CDR1 SGHVS and CDR2 FQNEAQ. The CDR3 reads CASSLDRLAGTDEQFF. CDR3 in DNA: TGTGCCAGCAGCTTAGATAGACTAGCGGGAACCGATGAGCAGTTCTTC.

V and J are TRBV9 and TRBJ2-7; tentative D call: TRBD1 (6 bases). Germline loops: CDR1 SGDLS, CDR2 YYNGEE. The V end was cut by 0 bases, the J end by 2 bases, with 9 bases between. The CDR3 spans 14 residues. The CDR3 spells CASSVGPGAYEQYF. For the CDR3, the DNA is TGTGCCAGCAGCGTAGGTCCAGGGGCCTACGAGCAGTACTTC.

V is TRBV27 and J is TRBJ2-5; tentative D call: TRBD1 (5 bases). The CDR3 has 16 amino acids. Trimming stripped 7 bases from V and 2 bases from J, with 20 bases between. Germline loops: CDR1 MNHEY, CDR2 SMNVEV (reference sequence). CDR3 sequence reads: CASTKTAGVSQETQYF. For the CDR3, the DNA is TGTGCCAGCACCAAGACAGCAGGAGTTTCACAAGAGACCCAGTACTTC.

V and J are TRBV5-6 and TRBJ2-1; no clear D. The CDR3 is 17 residues long. V was pared by 1 base and J by 5 bases, with 19 bases between. The germline gives CDR1 SGHDT, CDR2 YYEEEE. CDR3 in amino acids: CASSLYSTLLTDNEQFF. CDR3 bases: TGTGCCAGCAGCTTGTATTCTACTCTTCTGACTGACAATGAGCAGTTCTTC.

The chain links TRBV28 to TRBJ1-5, with D maybe TRBD1 (6 bases). The V gene's germline CDR1 is MDHEN and CDR2 SYDVKM. V lost 7 bases and J lost 5, with 15 bases in between. The CDR3 covers 14 residues. The CDR3 is CASNTRDTYQPQHF. In DNA, the CDR3 is TGTGCCAGCAACACTAGGGACACATATCAGCCCCAGCATTTT.

The chain recombines TRBV6-1 with TRBJ1-2; D may be TRBD1 (6 bases). The CDR3 runs 17 residues. V lost 2 bases, J lost 5 bases, and 21 bases lay in between. CDR1 is MNHNS and CDR2 is SASEGT in the germline V gene. The chain's CDR3 is CASSESRSRARGYGYTF. The CDR3 coding sequence is TGTGCCAGCAGTGAAAGTAGATCCAGGGCCAGGGGTTATGGCTACACCTTC.

The rearrangement uses TRBV10-3 and TRBJ2-3; 7 bases fit TRBD2. The V gene end was trimmed by 5 bases and the J gene end by 6 bases; junction bases not matched to a gene: 20. Germline lookup yields CDR1 ENHRY and CDR2 SYGVKD. CDR3 length equals 18 residues. CDR3 protein: CAISSLDRSGLVTDTQYF. The CDR3, as DNA: TGTGCCATCAGTTCGCTGGATAGGTCCGGACTAGTAACGGATACGCAGTATTTT.

The chain couples TRBV25-1 to TRBJ2-1, with TRBD1 identical over 7 bases. V trimming: 3 bases; J trimming: 1 base; junction bases outside the gene matches: 12. Germline V CDR1 and CDR2: MGHDK, SYGVNS. The CDR3 is made up of 18 amino acids. CDR3 in DNA: TGTGCCAGCAGTGATTCCGGCGACAGGGCTAGGTCCTACAATGAGCAGTTCTTC. Its protein is CASSDSGDRARSYNEQFF.

Remarks on this clone: This same CDR3 is encoded by further DNA sequences in the sample. The rearrangement links TRBV7-3 to TRBJ2-7; TRBD1 aligns across 8 bases. Germline V gives CDR1 SGHTA, CDR2 FQGTGA. V dropped 5 bases and J dropped 0; count of bases not matched to a gene: 6. This CDR3 has 15 residues. The CDR3 spells CASSPGTGLSYEQYF. For the CDR3, the DNA is TGTGCCAGCAGCCCGGGGACAGGCCTCTCCTACGAGCAGTACTTC. Drawing the rest from reference TRBV7-3 and TRBJ2-7, the complete variable domain is GAGVSQTPSNKVTEKGKYVELRCDPISGHTALYWYRQSLGQGPEFLIYFQGTGAADDSGLPNDRFFAVRPEGSVSTLKIQRTERGDSAVYLCASSPGTGLSYEQYFGPGTRLTVT.

The chain recombines TRBV28 with TRBJ1-5; D call uncertain. This CDR3 has 14 amino acids. CDR1 and CDR2 (germline): MDHEN, SYDVKM. Trimming shortened V by 5 bases and J by 0 bases, and 8 bases separated the two germline ends. CDR3 sequence: CASSIGASNQPQHF. The CDR3 DNA is TGTGCCAGCAGTATAGGAGCTAGCAATCAGCCCCAGCATTTT.

The chain couples TRBV6-5 to TRBJ1-1, with 12 bases identical to TRBD1. Trimming at V came to 7 bases and at J to 12 bases, leaving 9 bases not matched to a gene. The CDR3 contains 13 residues. Germline assignment: CDR1 MNHEY and CDR2 SVGAGI. Written as DNA, the CDR3 is TGTGCCAGCATGCCCTGGGACAGGGGGCGAACTTTCTTT. Its translation: CASMPWDRGRTFF.

For this clone: Other DNA sequences of this sample code for an identical CDR3. The rearrangement joins TRBV29-1 to TRBJ2-3, with TRBD2 as a possible D gene (5 bases). The CDR3 has 11 amino acids. V lost 6 bases and J lost 1, with 5 bases in between. The V gene's germline CDR1 is SQVTM and CDR2 ANQGSEA. CDR3: CSVAGTDTQYF. The CDR3 nucleotides are TGCAGCGTAGCGGGCACAGATACGCAGTATTTT.

This clone was counted a few times. This chain links TRBV6-5 with TRBJ2-7, with 10 bases lining up with TRBD1. This CDR3 is 15 amino acids long. The ends lost 6 bases at V and 11 bases at J; junction bases unmatched: 16. Looked up from germline, CDR1 is MNHEY and CDR2 is SVGAGI. CDR3 DNA: TGTGCCAGCAGCCGACCGGGACAGGGGCAAGTGACGAAGTACTTC. It specifies CASSRPGQGQVTKYF.